This T cell receptor beta chain was obtained from a study of blood T cell repertoires in COVID-19. Original processing notes: Using reference gene primer amplification, nucleated cell counts were estimated. Here immunoSEQ multiplex PCR was the method, and the copy in TCRdb shows in-frame clones only, minus some. For V, J and clone size, that table is used; D and trimming come from the DNA. The data show fewer than 130,000 clones, roughly 79% seen once. The germline gives CDR1 LNHDA, CDR2 SQIVND (reference sequence). Trimming removed 6 bases from V and 1 base from J; junction bases left unmatched: 6. CDR3 length: 15 residues.

The chain carries TRBV19 and TRBJ1-2, with 9 bases matching TRBD1. The sample taken for sequencing was peripheral blood. This TCR was recovered from a woman aged 80 or over with active or convalescent COVID-19. The CDR3 protein is CASRPDRGGNYGYTF. The CDR3 nucleotides read TGTGCCAGTAGACCGGACAGGGGTGGTAACTATGGCTACACCTTC.